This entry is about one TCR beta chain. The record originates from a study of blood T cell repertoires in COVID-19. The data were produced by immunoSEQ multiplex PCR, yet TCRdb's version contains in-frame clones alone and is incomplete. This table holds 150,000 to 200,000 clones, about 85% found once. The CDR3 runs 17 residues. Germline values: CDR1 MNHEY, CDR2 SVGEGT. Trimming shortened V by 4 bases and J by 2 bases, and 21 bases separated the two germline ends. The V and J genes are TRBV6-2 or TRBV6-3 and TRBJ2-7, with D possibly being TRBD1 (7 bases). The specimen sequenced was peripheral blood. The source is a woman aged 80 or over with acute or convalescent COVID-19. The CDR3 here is CASSSPLRRDSPYEQYF. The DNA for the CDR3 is TGTGCCAGCAGTTCCCCCCTACGGCGGGACAGCCCCTACGAGCAGTACTTC.